Included here is one T cell receptor (beta chain) sequence, with context. Its antigen is not identified. The data belong to a study of CD8+CD57+ T cells in acquired aplastic anemia. Study summary: The mean DNA yield obtained from sorted CD4+ and CD8+ cells came to 3.2 ug. About 10 million reads, on average, were obtained for CD4+ cells from healthy donors. General observations from the study: Researchers reported that CD8+ Simpson's diversity was not significantly different in patients versus controls. Found in both controls and patients were some 31 CD8+ CDR3 sequences.

Germline CDR1 is DFQATT and CDR2 is SNEGSKA (reference sequence). The CDR3 length is 13 residues. Trimming left V 1 base short and J 4 bases short, with 10 bases between. The template used for profiling TCR beta VDJ and CDR3 was genomic DNA. MiXCR, run by TCRdb on the reads, gives a single entry per CDR3 protein. The repertoire consists of around 190,000 distinct CDR3 sequences, with approximately 50% occurring once and the leading ten covering about a sixth. This TCR came from a human donor in good health, serving as a control. Sequenced sample: sorted CD4+, CD8+, or CD8+CD57+ T cells (not recorded which) from PBMCs. The J gene is TRBJ1-1, the V gene TRBV20-1, with a weak D call TRBD1 (5 bases). The CDR3 here is CSARVGGGTEAFF. The CDR3 DNA follows: TGCAGTGCTAGAGTGGGGGGGGGCACTGAAGCTTTCTTT.